This T cell receptor (beta chain) was observed in a study of T-cell reconstitution after alpha-beta-depleted transplantation in children. This clonotype was seen repeatedly, ten times or more. Unique molecular identifiers were incorporated during preparation of the TCRbeta library. Each CDR3 protein gets one entry after TCRdb re-called the PCR reads with MiXCR. The sample has some 75,000 distinct CDR3 sequences, about 6.7% seen once; the top ten hold around 2.6%. The CDR3 loop spans 13 amino acids. Germline CDR1 reads SQVTM; CDR2 reads ANQGSEA. V was shortened by 0 bases and J by 2 bases, with 8 bases between the two germline ends.

This sequence joins TRBV29-1 and TRBJ2-7; D unresolved. This TCR derives from a human donor who donated a stem cell graft to a child with acute lymphoblastic leukemia. Specimen: PBMCs from the stem cell graft donor, collected from the stem cell graft. As DNA, the CDR3 is TGCAGCGTTGAAGAGAGGAGTCCCTACGAGCAGTACTTC. It translates to CSVEERSPYEQYF.